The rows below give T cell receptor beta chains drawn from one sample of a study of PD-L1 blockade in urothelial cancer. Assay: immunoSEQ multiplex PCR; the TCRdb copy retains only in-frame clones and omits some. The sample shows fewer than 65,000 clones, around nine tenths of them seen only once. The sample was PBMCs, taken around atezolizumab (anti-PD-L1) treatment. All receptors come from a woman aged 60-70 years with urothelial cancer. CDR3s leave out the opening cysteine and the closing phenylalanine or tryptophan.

ASSSNAGRIETQY,TRBV5-1
ASKKDSTGELF,TRBV6-5
ASSIVGRSNQPQH,TRBV28
ASSSAVANTGELF,TRBV19
ASSSSGHSYNEQF,TRBV6-5
ASSEIPSGRAYEQY,TRBV10-2
ASSVLAAANYGYT,TRBV2
ASSIEGNTEAF,TRBV19
ASSPGRYEQY,TRBV18
ASSFGTGQQNGYT,TRBV27
ASSHREGRITEAF,TRBV5-1
ASSLVGQVDYEQF,TRBV11-2
ASSISGPTSPGANVLT,TRBV19
ASSQLTGPQVLT,TRBV4-2